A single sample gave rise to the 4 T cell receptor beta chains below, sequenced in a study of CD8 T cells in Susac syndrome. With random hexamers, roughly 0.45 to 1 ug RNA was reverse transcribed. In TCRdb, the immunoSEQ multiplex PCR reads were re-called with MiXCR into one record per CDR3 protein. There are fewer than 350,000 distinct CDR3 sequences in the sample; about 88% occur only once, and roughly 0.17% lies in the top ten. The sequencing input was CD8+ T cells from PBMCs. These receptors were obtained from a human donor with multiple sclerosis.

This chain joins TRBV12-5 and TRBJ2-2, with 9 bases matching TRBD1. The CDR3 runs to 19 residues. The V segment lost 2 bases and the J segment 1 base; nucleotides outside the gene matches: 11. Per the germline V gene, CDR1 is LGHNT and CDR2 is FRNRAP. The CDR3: CASGLTTGGAVWNTGELFF. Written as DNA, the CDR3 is TGTGCTAGTGGTTTGACCACAGGGGGCGCGGTCTGGAACACCGGGGAGCTGTTTTTT.

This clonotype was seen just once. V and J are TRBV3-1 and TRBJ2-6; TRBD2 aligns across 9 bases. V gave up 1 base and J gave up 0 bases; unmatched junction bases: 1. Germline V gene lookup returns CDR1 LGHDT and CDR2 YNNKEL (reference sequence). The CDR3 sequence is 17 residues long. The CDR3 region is CASSQGTSDSGANVLTF. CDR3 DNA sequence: TGTGCCAGCAGCCAAGGGACTAGCGACTCTGGGGCCAACGTCCTGACTTTC.

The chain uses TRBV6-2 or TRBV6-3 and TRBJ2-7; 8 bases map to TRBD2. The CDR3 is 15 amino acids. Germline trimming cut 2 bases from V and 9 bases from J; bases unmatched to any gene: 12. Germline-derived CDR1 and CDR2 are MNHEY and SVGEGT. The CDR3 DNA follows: TGTGCCAGCAGTTACCCCGCCGGACTAGCAGACGGGCAGTACTTC. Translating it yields CASSYPAGLADGQYF.

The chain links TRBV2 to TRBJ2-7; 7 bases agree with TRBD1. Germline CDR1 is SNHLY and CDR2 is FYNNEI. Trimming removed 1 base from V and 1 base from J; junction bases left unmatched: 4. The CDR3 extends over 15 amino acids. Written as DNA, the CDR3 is TGTGCCAGCAGTGAAGTGGGACAGCCTTCCTACGAGCAGTACTTC. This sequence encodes CASSEVGQPSYEQYF. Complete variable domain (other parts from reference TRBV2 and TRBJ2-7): EPEVTQTPSHQVTQMGQEVILRCVPISNHLYFYWYRQILGQKVEFLVSFYNNEISEKSEIFDDQFSVERPDGSNFTLKIRSTKLEDSAMYFCASSEVGQPSYEQYFGPGTRLTVT.